This T cell receptor (beta chain) stems from a study of T cell responses to AZD1222 COVID-19 vaccine. Study in general: Analysis merged second doses at about 4 or about 12 weeks.

Assay: immunoSEQ multiplex PCR; the TCRdb copy retains only in-frame clones and omits some. The sample yields more than 95,000 clones, about 87% seen once. V was clipped by 3 bases and J by 5 bases, with 16 bases between them. Germline lookup yields CDR1 MNHNS and CDR2 SASEGT. The CDR3 is 15 residues long. Regarding the study as a whole: Targets within unmutated variant regions were reportedly found for nearly half of spike-specific TCRs. The study identified only five to seven AZD1222 recipients as seropositive at baseline.

A note on this clone: The antigen is unknown.

The sequences come from peripheral blood, collected on day 0 of AZD1222 vaccination. The chain employs TRBV6-1 and TRBJ1-2, with D perhaps TRBD1 (5 bases). The TCR originated in an adult in good health. The CDR3 bases are TGTGCCAGCAGTGACCGGCCACAGGCAACGTATGGCTACACCTTC. It specifies CASSDRPQATYGYTF.